A single sample gave rise to the 28 T cell receptor beta chains below, sequenced in a study of beta chain features in type 1 diabetes (dated by TCRdb to the late 2010s). These receptors' antigens are unknown. Here is what the overall study found, with its caveats: In all four CD4+ subsets, TCRB CDR3 length was moderately but significantly shorter in type 1 diabetes patients.

The library was prepared using the immunoSEQ multiplex PCR assay. The High Capacity cDNA Reverse Transcription Kit was used to reverse transcribe all of the isolated RNA, meaning that expressed TCRB transcripts were what got sequenced. TCRdb re-hosts the immuneACCESS table, in-frame sequences only. Its copies lack some clones; in the studies checked, an unresolved V gene accounts for under half of them, and the cause for the rest is not known. This sample has roughly 300,000 clones in its table, and approximately 15% of those were observed once. 0.015% to 0.02% of the sample is in the top ten clones. The sequenced sample was naive CD4+ T cells from blood. The cell subset or site label on this specimen signifies: true naive CD4+ T cells. These receptor sequences come from a man aged 30 to 45 with type 1 diabetes.

The chain uses TRBV2 and TRBJ1-1; D not resolved. CDR3 length equals 14 residues. Germline V gene sequence: CDR1 SNHLY, CDR2 FYNNEI. V was trimmed by 1 base and J by 1 base, leaving 7 bases between them. The CDR3 is CASSEDHWNTEAFF. In nucleotides, the CDR3 is TGTGCCAGCAGTGAAGATCATTGGAACACTGAAGCTTTCTTT.

The rearrangement uses TRBV11-2 and TRBJ2-7; TRBD2 matches 7 bases. V trimming: 5 bases; J trimming: 0 bases; junction bases outside the gene matches: 7. The CDR3 totals 15 residues. Germline loops: CDR1 SGHAT, CDR2 FQNNGV. CDR3 amino acids: CASSRSGASSYEQYF. In DNA, the CDR3 is TGTGCCAGCAGCAGAAGCGGGGCGAGCTCCTACGAGCAGTACTTC.

This rearrangement joins TRBV6-6 to TRBJ2-2, with 10 nucleotides matching TRBD1. The V and J ends lost 3 bases and 3 bases, in that order; junction bases with no gene match: 4. Germline CDR1 and CDR2: MNHNY and SVGAGI (reference sequence). CDR3 size: 16 residues. The CDR3 coding sequence is TGTGCCAGCAGTTATCCGGACAGGGGGGACACCGGGGAGCTGTTTTTT. It encodes CASSYPDRGDTGELFF.

In nucleotides, the CDR3 is TGTGCCAGCAGCGTACAGGGAACGGATACGCAGTATTTT. This encodes CASSVQGTDTQYF. The rearrangement joins TRBV9 to TRBJ2-3, with D possibly matching TRBD1 (5 bases). The length of the CDR3 is 13 residues. Germline CDR1 and CDR2: SGDLS and YYNGEE. The V and J ends lost 1 base and 6 bases respectively, with 9 bases between them.

The V and J genes are TRBV5-4 and TRBJ1-2; 10 nucleotides align to TRBD1. The CDR3 is made up of 17 amino acids. Trimming cost V 4 bases and J 6 bases; bases outside gene matches: 15. The germline CDR1 and CDR2 sequences are SGHNT and YYREEE (reference sequence). CDR3 region: CASSQQWGQGLSDGYTF. In DNA, the CDR3 is TGTGCCAGCAGCCAGCAGTGGGGACAGGGGCTAAGTGATGGCTACACCTTC.

As regards this clone: Within the sample, other DNA sequences also encode this same CDR3. The chain has TRBV5-1 and TRBJ2-7, with TRBD2 matching over 15 bases. This CDR3 has 16 residues. Per the germline V gene, CDR1 is SGHRS and CDR2 is YFSETQ. The V gene end was trimmed by 3 bases and the J gene end by 1 base; junction bases not matched to a gene: 2. CDR3 sequence: CASSYGLAGGSYEQYF. For the CDR3, the DNA is TGCGCCAGCAGCTATGGACTAGCGGGAGGGTCCTACGAGCAGTACTTC.

This clone was counted a few times. The chain couples TRBV7-9 to TRBJ1-1; 9 positions agree with TRBD1. From germline, CDR1 is SEHNR and CDR2 FQNEAQ (reference sequence). The length of the CDR3 is 16 residues. The ends lost 5 bases at V and 4 bases at J; junction bases unmatched: 11. The CDR3 DNA sequence: TGTGCCAGCAGCCGACACAGGGGGCTGTTGGTCACTGAAGCTTTCTTT. It yields the protein CASSRHRGLLVTEAFF.

The sample holds one count of this clone. The chain has TRBV5-1 and TRBJ2-3, with D maybe TRBD1 (5 bases). This CDR3 region has 13 residues. The germline gives CDR1 SGHRS, CDR2 YFSETQ. Trimming took off 3 bases at V and 4 bases at J, with 9 bases between the two ends. The CDR3 nucleotides are TGCGCCAGCAGCTCACAAGGGGCAGATACGCAGTATTTT. Its protein product is CASSSQGADTQYF.

The chain has TRBV29-1 and TRBJ2-7; D unclear. Germline V lookup: CDR1 SQVTM, CDR2 ANQGSEA. The CDR3 covers 11 residues. The V gene lost 4 bases and the J gene lost 1 base, with 5 bases spanning the gap. CDR3 sequence reads: CSVGISYEQYF. The CDR3 DNA sequence: TGCAGCGTTGGTATTTCCTACGAGCAGTACTTC.

Worth noting for this clone: This same CDR3 is encoded by further DNA sequences in the sample. Written as DNA, the CDR3 is TGTGCCAGCAGTCTAAGCTCCTACGAGCAGTACTTC. Translated, it gives CASSLSSYEQYF. The chain links TRBV28 to TRBJ2-7; D uncertain. The CDR3 sequence is 12 residues long. Trimming cost V 5 bases and J 0 bases, with 5 bases left between them. Per germline, CDR1 MDHEN and CDR2 SYDVKM.

There are a few counts of this clone. CDR3 sequence: CASSQDRLDGYTF. Here the CDR3 DNA reads TGTGCCAGCAGCCAAGATCGGTTAGATGGCTACACCTTC. The rearrangement joins TRBV4-2 to TRBJ1-2; D gene uncertain. CDR3 length: 13 amino acids. V lost 0 bases and J 6 bases, leaving 8 bases between the germline ends. Germline loops: CDR1 LGHNA, CDR2 YNFKEQ.

This chain joins TRBV6-6 and TRBJ2-7; D possibly corresponds to TRBD2 (5 bases). CDR1 MNHNY and CDR2 SVGAGI come from the germline V gene (reference sequence). V was trimmed by 3 bases and J by 5 bases, leaving 11 bases between them. CDR3 length: 13 amino acids. CDR3 nucleotides: TGTGCCAGCAGTTATACTCCGGGAAACGAGCAGTACTTC. It specifies CASSYTPGNEQYF.

The chain has TRBV28 and TRBJ2-6, with D perhaps matching TRBD1 (6 bases). Germline CDR1 MDHEN, CDR2 SYDVKM. V was clipped by 0 bases and J by 0 bases, with 9 bases between them. This CDR3 is built from 17 residues. The CDR3 sequence is CASSLWTGSSGANVLTF. CDR3 in DNA: TGTGCCAGCAGTTTATGGACAGGAAGCTCTGGGGCCAACGTCCTGACTTTC.

The gene calls are TRBV2 and TRBJ2-7, with 8 nucleotides matching TRBD2. Germline values: CDR1 SNHLY, CDR2 FYNNEI. V trimming: 6 bases; J trimming: 5 bases; junction bases outside the gene matches: 6. The CDR3 loop spans 13 amino acids. The CDR3 DNA reads as TGTGCCAGCAGCCAGCGGGAGTACCACGAGCAGTACTTC. Residues: CASSQREYHEQYF.

The chain uses TRBV11-1 and TRBJ2-1, with D hard to call. Trimming removed 5 bases from V and 5 bases from J, with 10 bases in between. The CDR3 contains 13 residues. Germline CDR1 is SGHAT and CDR2 is FQDESV (reference sequence). Here the CDR3 reads CASSHPGDNEQFF. In nucleotides, the CDR3 is TGTGCCAGCAGCCACCCTGGAGACAATGAGCAGTTCTTC.

The V call is TRBV6-6, the J call TRBJ2-7; 11 bases fit TRBD2. With V trimmed by 1 base and J by 4 bases, 3 bases remained unmatched. There are 15 residues in the CDR3. Per germline, CDR1 MNHNY and CDR2 SVGAGI (reference sequence). The DNA of the CDR3 is TGTGCCAGCAGTTACTTGACTAGCGGGAAGTACGAGCAGTACTTC. Translating it yields CASSYLTSGKYEQYF.

The chain is built from TRBV14 and TRBJ1-2; TRBD1 might be the D (5 bases). CDR3 length: 13 amino acids. Trimming removed 3 bases from V and 3 bases from J, with 8 bases in between. Germline loops: CDR1 SGHDN, CDR2 FVKESK. The CDR3 sequence: CASSHGGHYGYTF. DNA of the CDR3: TGTGCCAGCAGCCACGGGGGACACTATGGCTACACCTTC.

The V call is TRBV7-3, the J call TRBJ2-2, with D perhaps matching TRBD2 (6 bases). Between the trimmed V and J ends, which lost 5 bases and 7 bases, there was a span of 14 bases. Germline CDR1 and CDR2: SGHTA and FQGTGA. The CDR3 covers 14 residues. The CDR3 region is CASSDARGGGELFF. CDR3 coding DNA: TGTGCCAGCAGCGATGCGAGGGGAGGCGGGGAGCTGTTTTTT.

This clone was observed a few times. The rearrangement uses TRBV18 and TRBJ2-1, with 7 nucleotides matching TRBD2. The CDR3 is 14 amino acids. CDR1 KGHSH and CDR2 LQKENI come from the germline V gene. V shed 1 base, J shed 6 bases, and the junction held 3 bases outside the gene matches. The CDR3 bases are TGTGCCAGCTCACCACGGGAGGGTCCCAATGAGCAGTTCTTC. This encodes CASSPREGPNEQFF.

There are a few counts of this clone. The chain combines TRBV30 with TRBJ2-7, with D possibly TRBD2 on 5 matching bases. CDR1 GTSNPN and CDR2 SVGIG come from the germline V gene (reference sequence). V was cut by 5 bases and J by 6 bases, with 14 bases left in between. The CDR3 is 12 amino acids. The CDR3 is CAWGGVVGEQYF. The DNA of the CDR3 is TGTGCCTGGGGAGGTGTGGTGGGCGAGCAGTACTTC.

This clone was picked up a small number of times. V usage is TRBV5-1 and J usage is TRBJ2-7; tentative D call: TRBD2 (5 bases). Trimming removed 6 bases from V and 5 bases from J, with 12 bases in between. Germline-derived CDR1 and CDR2 are SGHRS and YFSETQ. CDR3 size: 12 residues. The CDR3 spells CASNGVFDEQYF. The CDR3 DNA is TGCGCCAGCAACGGGGTTTTCGACGAGCAGTACTTC.

The V gene is TRBV28, the J gene TRBJ2-7; 9 bases align to TRBD1. The junction had 17 bases not matched to a gene; V was cut back by 8 bases and J by 9 bases. Germline CDR1 MDHEN, CDR2 SYDVKM. The length of the CDR3 is 15 residues. The CDR3 reads CASGSFGTGNRGQYF. In nucleotides, the CDR3 is TGTGCCAGCGGATCCTTTGGGACAGGGAATCGCGGGCAGTACTTC.

The rearrangement joins TRBV5-1 to TRBJ2-3; D may be TRBD2 (5 bases). The CDR3 extends over 14 amino acids. Germline-derived CDR1 and CDR2 are SGHRS and YFSETQ. Trimming took off 3 bases at V and 0 bases at J, with 8 bases between the two ends. DNA of the CDR3: TGCGCCAGCAGCTCCGGCGGGAGCACAGATACGCAGTATTTT. Translating gives CASSSGGSTDTQYF.

This clone was counted a few times. The gene calls are TRBV2 and TRBJ2-1; 10 bases agree with TRBD1. Germline V gene data show CDR1 as SNHLY and CDR2 as FYNNEI. Trimming cost V 10 bases and J 8 bases; bases outside gene matches: 11. The CDR3 contains 14 residues. The CDR3 here is CAIAWDRGLDEQFF. The CDR3 nucleotides are TGTGCCATAGCTTGGGACAGGGGCCTCGATGAGCAGTTCTTC. The full variable domain, with the rest looked up from reference TRBV2 and TRBJ2-1, is EPEVTQTPSHQVTQMGQEVILRCVPISNHLYFYWYRQILGQKVEFLVSFYNNEISEKSEIFDDQFSVERPDGSNFTLKIRSTKLEDSAMYFCAIAWDRGLDEQFFGPGTRLTVL.

The chain combines TRBV9 with TRBJ2-2; D is perhaps TRBD1 (5 bases). V was cut by 5 bases and J by 0 bases, with 20 bases left in between. Germline CDR1 is SGDLS and CDR2 is YYNGEE. The CDR3 has 18 residues. DNA of the CDR3: TGTGCCAGCAGTTACCCGAGACGGACACCTACGAACACCGGGGAGCTGTTTTTT. Translation gives CASSYPRRTPTNTGELFF.

CDR3 nucleotides: TGTGCCAGCAGTGAAGAGCAGGGCCCTCAGCCCCAGCATTTT. Its translation is CASSEEQGPQPQHF. The J gene is TRBJ1-5, the V gene TRBV2; D is possibly TRBD1 (5 bases). This CDR3 is 14 amino acids long. CDR1 is SNHLY and CDR2 is FYNNEI in the germline V gene. The germline V and J ends were trimmed by 1 base and 6 bases, with 10 bases remaining between them.

J is TRBJ2-5 and V is TRBV19; 14 bases agree with TRBD2. The germline gives CDR1 LNHDA, CDR2 SQIVND (reference sequence). This CDR3 is built from 20 residues. Trimming removed 4 bases from V and 1 base from J; junction bases left unmatched: 14. The CDR3 coding sequence is TGTGCCAGTAGTACCCCGCGGACTAGCGGGAGGCTCAGGATCCAAGAGACCCAGTACTTC. Translating gives CASSTPRTSGRLRIQETQYF.

The V gene is TRBV9, the J gene TRBJ2-1; 7 positions match TRBD2. V lost 0 bases and J lost 6; bases outside the gene matches: 15. This CDR3 region has 18 residues. Germline CDR1 reads SGDLS; CDR2 reads YYNGEE. CDR3 sequence reads: CASSVEIVGSGGFNEQFF. The CDR3 nucleotides are TGTGCCAGCAGCGTAGAAATCGTAGGTTCGGGGGGTTTCAATGAGCAGTTCTTC.